The 27 T cell receptor beta chains below come from one sample, sequenced in a study of cytomegalovirus exposure and HLA in healthy donors. Primers for the PCR totalled 60 Vbeta and 13 Jbeta. Generated by immunoSEQ multiplex PCR, the TCRdb table keeps only in-frame clones and is missing some. The data hold some 160,000 clones, with around 10% observed a single time. Sequenced sample: PBMCs. The receptors shown here come from a male donor in good health and CMV-seronegative.

The gene calls are TRBV7-9 and TRBJ1-6, with D hard to call. This CDR3 has 15 residues. V was shortened by 3 bases and J by 7 bases, with 13 bases between the two germline ends. The germline CDR1 and CDR2 sequences are SEHNR and FQNEAQ (reference sequence). The CDR3 region has the DNA TGTGCCAGCAGCTTTTCTGGGCGGGAGAATTCACCCCTCCACTTT. Amino acids: CASSFSGRENSPLHF.

V and J are TRBV5-4 and TRBJ2-1, with D tentatively TRBD1 (6 bases). This CDR3 has 15 amino acids. V was shortened by 3 bases and J by 0 bases, with 10 bases between the two germline ends. Germline V lookup: CDR1 SGHNT, CDR2 YYREEE (reference sequence). The CDR3 loop reads CASSSGQLSYNEQFF. The CDR3 DNA is TGTGCCAGCAGCTCCGGACAGCTCTCCTACAATGAGCAGTTCTTC.

This clone was picked up a small number of times. J is TRBJ2-1 and V is TRBV19; D uncertain. The CDR3 covers 14 residues. Germline values: CDR1 LNHDA, CDR2 SQIVND (reference sequence). V dropped 2 bases and J dropped 8 bases, with 13 bases sitting between them. CDR3 sequence (DNA): TGTGCCAGTAGTATAACGGCAAGTCGGGATGAGCAGTTCTTC. Protein sequence: CASSITASRDEQFF.

This clone was detected only a few times. V is TRBV5-1 and J is TRBJ2-2, with 9 bases identical to TRBD2. V lost 0 bases, J lost 0 bases, and 9 bases stayed unmatched. Germline-derived CDR1 and CDR2 are SGHRS and YFSETQ. The CDR3 totals 19 residues. The CDR3 loop reads CASSLAASGNIANTGELFF. CDR3 in DNA: TGCGCCAGCAGCTTGGCGGCTAGCGGGAATATCGCGAACACCGGGGAGCTGTTTTTT.

DNA of the CDR3: TGTGCCAGCTCACCGGGAGGAGAAGAGACCCAGTACTTC. This sequence encodes CASSPGGEETQYF. The chain carries TRBV18 and TRBJ2-5, with a possible D match to TRBD2 (6 bases). Germline CDR1 reads KGHSH; CDR2 reads LQKENI. V shed 3 bases and J shed 3 bases, with 8 bases lying between them. The CDR3 is 13 residues long.

This clone turned up a few times. This chain links TRBV5-1 with TRBJ2-1, with D uncertain. The CDR3 runs to 11 residues. The germline V and J ends were trimmed by 8 bases and 4 bases, with 7 bases remaining between them. From germline, CDR1 is SGHRS and CDR2 YFSETQ. DNA for the CDR3: TGCGCCAGTTCAGATTACAATGAGCAGTTCTTC. Translating gives CASSDYNEQFF.

This chain links TRBV6-6 with TRBJ2-1; 9 bases line up with TRBD2. Looked up from germline, CDR1 is MNHNY and CDR2 is SVGAGI (reference sequence). Unmatched junction bases numbered 10, after V lost 4 bases and J lost 12 bases. The CDR3 extends over 14 amino acids. The CDR3 nucleotides read TGTGCCAGCAGTTTAGCGGGAGTGCAGGATGGGCAGTTCTTC. This translates into CASSLAGVQDGQFF.

The chain links TRBV4-1 to TRBJ1-1, with 11 bases identical to TRBD1. Trimming cost V 0 bases and J 8 bases; bases outside gene matches: 8. Germline V lookup: CDR1 MGHRA, CDR2 YSYEKL. The CDR3 sequence is 16 residues long. The CDR3, as DNA: TGCGCCAGCAGCCAAGATACTGGGACAGGGGGTATGGAAGCTTTCTTT. This sequence encodes CASSQDTGTGGMEAFF.

V and J are TRBV7-9 and TRBJ2-1; TRBD1 aligns across 10 bases. Germline trimming cut 5 bases from V and 8 bases from J; bases unmatched to any gene: 9. From germline, CDR1 is SEHNR and CDR2 FQNEAQ (reference sequence). The CDR3 covers 15 residues. CDR3 DNA sequence: TGTGCCAGCAGCGCCCCCGGGACAGGGGCTGATGAGCAGTTCTTC. This codes for CASSAPGTGADEQFF.

This clone appeared a few times. The chain is built from TRBV7-9 and TRBJ1-4, with 7 bases fitting TRBD1. Germline-derived CDR1 and CDR2 are SEHNR and FQNEAQ (reference sequence). The CDR3 is 15 amino acids. With V trimmed by 5 bases and J by 3 bases, 6 bases remained unmatched. The CDR3 reads CASSPRTGSNEKLFF. DNA for the CDR3: TGTGCCAGCAGCCCCAGGACAGGTTCTAATGAAAAACTGTTTTTT.

This clone was detected a few times. This rearrangement joins TRBV6-5 to TRBJ2-1, with 9 positions matching TRBD2. Trimming cost V 2 bases and J 7 bases; bases outside gene matches: 6. CDR3 length: 15 amino acids. The V gene's germline CDR1 is MNHEY and CDR2 SVGAGI. This CDR3 reads CASSYGGGAGNEQFF. As DNA, the CDR3 is TGTGCCAGCAGTTACGGCGGGGGGGCCGGGAATGAGCAGTTCTTC.

J is TRBJ2-5 and V is TRBV4-1; possible D gene TRBD2, 6 bases. The J call may be faulty, since TRBJ2-7 better matches the DNA end. CDR1 and CDR2 from the germline V gene are MGHRA and YSYEKL. The CDR3 consists of 15 residues. The CDR3 DNA follows: TGCGCCAGCAGCCGGGGGACGGGAGAATCCTACGAGCAGTACTTC. This sequence encodes CASSRGTGESYEQYF.

This clone occurred a few times. The V and J genes are TRBV15 and TRBJ1-5, with D unresolved. Trimming took 1 base from V and 1 from J, leaving 8 bases between them. This CDR3 has 15 residues. Germline CDR1 is LNHNV and CDR2 is YYDKDF (reference sequence). CDR3 in DNA: TGTGCCACCAGCAGAGTTCGGGGAAGCAATCAGCCCCAGCATTTT. Its protein product is CATSRVRGSNQPQHF.

The chain joins TRBV6-1 to TRBJ1-1; 8 bases are shared with TRBD1. Germline CDR1 MNHNS, CDR2 SASEGT. The CDR3 is 14 amino acids. Trimming took 1 base from V and 5 from J; bases not matched to a gene: 3. The CDR3 is CASSEVTGGTEAFF. The CDR3 DNA reads as TGTGCCAGCAGTGAAGTCACAGGGGGGACTGAAGCTTTCTTT.

In this sample, this clone turned up a few times. The chain has TRBV13 and TRBJ2-7; TRBD2 aligns across 8 bases. The V segment lost 1 base and the J segment 5 bases; nucleotides outside the gene matches: 7. Germline V gene sequence: CDR1 PRHDT, CDR2 FYEKMQ (reference sequence). CDR3 size: 15 residues. The CDR3: CASSLESGGHHEQYF. The CDR3 DNA reads TGTGCCAGCAGCTTAGAGTCGGGAGGGCATCACGAGCAGTACTTC.

In this sample, this clone turned up a few times. V and J are TRBV11-1 and TRBJ1-1; D unresolved. Germline loops: CDR1 SGHAT, CDR2 FQDESV (reference sequence). CDR3 length equals 13 residues. V was clipped by 2 bases and J by 0 bases, with 4 bases between them. In DNA form, the CDR3 reads TGTGCCAGCAGCTTATCCTTGAACACTGAAGCTTTCTTT. This translates into CASSLSLNTEAFF.

This rearrangement joins TRBV7-3 to TRBJ2-1; TRBD1 matches at 7 bases. The trim removed 2 bases at V and 4 bases at J, leaving 5 bases unmatched. The CDR3 spans 15 residues. In germline, CDR1 is SGHTA, CDR2 FQGTGA. The CDR3 region has the DNA TGTGCCAGCAGCTTAGGTGGGACAGTTTACAATGAGCAGTTCTTC. This sequence encodes CASSLGGTVYNEQFF.

The chain has TRBV4-1 and TRBJ2-2, with D possibly matching TRBD1 (6 bases). Trimming removed 1 base from V and 4 bases from J, with 13 bases in between. The CDR3 has 16 residues. Germline-derived CDR1 and CDR2 are MGHRA and YSYEKL. In DNA form, the CDR3 reads TGCGCCAGCAGCCAAGTTCCGAGGGGGTCCACCGGGGAGCTGTTTTTT. Its translation is CASSQVPRGSTGELFF.

This clone was detected a few times. The chain couples TRBV28 to TRBJ2-7; 8 bases fit TRBD1. The CDR3 is 12 residues long. CDR1 and CDR2 from the germline V gene are MDHEN and SYDVKM. With V trimmed by 6 bases and J by 6 bases, 4 bases remained unmatched. The chain's CDR3 is CASRETGGEQYF. CDR3 bases: TGTGCCAGCAGGGAAACAGGGGGCGAGCAGTACTTC.

Only a few counts were recorded for this clone. The chain employs TRBV27 and TRBJ2-7, with D possibly being TRBD1 (6 bases). The CDR3 is 16 amino acids. In germline, CDR1 is MNHEY, CDR2 SMNVEV (reference sequence). Trimming removed 7 bases from V and 0 bases from J, with 19 bases in between. This chain's CDR3 is CASKSLWAGASYEQYF. The CDR3 DNA reads TGTGCCAGCAAATCTCTGTGGGCAGGGGCCTCCTACGAGCAGTACTTC.

The CDR3 DNA reads as TGCGCCAGCAGCCAAGATCGGGGGACTAGCGGTACCAATGAGCAGTTCTTC. Its protein product is CASSQDRGTSGTNEQFF. This sequence joins TRBV4-3 and TRBJ2-1, with 11 bases lining up with TRBD2. Germline assignment: CDR1 LGHNA and CDR2 YSLEER. Unmatched junction bases numbered 7, after V lost 0 bases and J lost 6 bases. This CDR3 is 17 amino acids long.

The chain has TRBV19 and TRBJ1-3, with D possibly matching TRBD1 (5 bases). The germline gives CDR1 LNHDA, CDR2 SQIVND (reference sequence). The ends were cut back, 3 bases at V and 4 bases at J, with 13 bases in the middle. The CDR3 totals 15 residues. As DNA, the CDR3 is TGTGCCAGTAGTATCGCCGGGACTAGCGGAAACACCATATATTTT. Its translation: CASSIAGTSGNTIYF.

In its sample, this clone was seen a few times. The chain employs TRBV7-2 and TRBJ2-7; 7 bases are a match to TRBD2. J was trimmed by 5 bases and V by 3 bases; bases with no gene match: 7. Germline assignment: CDR1 SGHTA and CDR2 FQGNSA. This CDR3 has 14 amino acids. CDR3 DNA: TGTGCCAGCAGCTTCGTGGGAGGGCCCGACGAGCAGTACTTC. Translating gives CASSFVGGPDEQYF.

The chain has TRBV6-5 and TRBJ1-1; D might be TRBD1 (5 bases). The CDR3 contains 14 residues. V was cut by 5 bases and J by 2 bases, with 12 bases left in between. Germline-derived CDR1 and CDR2 are MNHEY and SVGAGI. The CDR3 region is CASSQDGQNTEAFF. DNA of the CDR3: TGTGCCAGCAGTCAGGACGGACAAAACACTGAAGCTTTCTTT.

This chain connects TRBV4-2 to TRBJ1-1; possibly TRBD1 for D (6 bases). The CDR3 extends over 16 amino acids. Per germline, CDR1 LGHNA and CDR2 YNFKEQ. V lost 0 bases to trimming and J lost 0 bases, with 11 bases between them. The CDR3 is CASSQDFGDMNTEAFF. Here the CDR3 DNA reads TGTGCCAGCAGCCAAGATTTTGGGGACATGAACACTGAAGCTTTCTTT.

This chain joins TRBV11-3 and TRBJ2-7; D gene uncertain. Germline values: CDR1 SGHNT, CDR2 YENEEA. This CDR3 comprises 16 residues. V lost 4 bases and J lost 6, with 22 bases in between. CDR3: CASSSREAKALGEQYF. The DNA for the CDR3 is TGTGCCAGCAGCTCCCGCGAGGCAAAAGCGTTGGGCGAGCAGTACTTC.

The chain employs TRBV4-1 and TRBJ1-6; D not resolved. The CDR3 contains 15 residues. The germline V gene has CDR1 MGHRA and CDR2 YSYEKL. V dropped 4 bases and J dropped 7 bases, with 14 bases sitting between them. The CDR3 nucleotides read TGCGCCAGCAGCCCCCCGGTCGGCGGGAATTCACCCCTCCACTTT. Translation gives CASSPPVGGNSPLHF.